The next 8 T cell receptor beta chains were all read from a single sample in a study of graft-versus-host responses after intestinal transplantation. Clones were sequenced by immunoSEQ multiplex PCR, and TCRdb holds only the in-frame ones, with some missing. Here the sample spans about 120,000 clones, over 80% being singletons. No antigens are known for them. The material sequenced was unstimulated CD4+ T cells sorted from spleen or lymph node cells, taken before intestinal transplant. All receptors derive from a human donor who received an intestinal transplant.

The chain joins TRBV18 to TRBJ2-5; 14 bases map to TRBD2. The CDR3 totals 16 residues. The V segment lost 1 base and the J segment 4 bases; nucleotides outside the gene matches: 2. Per the germline V gene, CDR1 is KGHSH and CDR2 is LQKENI. The CDR3 reads CASSPRGLAGAETQYF. CDR3 DNA sequence: TGTGCCAGCTCACCACGGGGACTAGCGGGAGCAGAGACCCAGTACTTC.

The rearrangement joins TRBV29-1 to TRBJ2-1; TRBD2 matches 10 bases. The CDR3 has 14 residues. V lost 8 bases, J lost 7 bases, and 11 bases stayed unmatched. Germline V gene sequence: CDR1 SQVTM, CDR2 ANQGSEA. CDR3 sequence: CSSLGLAGVNEQFF. The CDR3 DNA reads as TGCAGCTCCTTAGGGCTAGCGGGAGTAAATGAGCAGTTCTTC.

The rearrangement uses TRBV30 and TRBJ2-4, with TRBD1 matching over 10 bases. Germline CDR1 and CDR2: GTSNPN and SVGIG (reference sequence). Unmatched junction bases numbered 16, after V lost 0 bases and J lost 8 bases. The CDR3 sequence is 18 residues long. The CDR3 is CAWSVMRQGALRAHIQYF. CDR3 DNA sequence: TGTGCCTGGAGTGTGATGAGACAGGGGGCTCTAAGGGCACACATTCAGTACTTC.

Turning to this clone: At one boundary the junction diverges from the germline segment, which might be a read error. The gene calls are TRBV7-9 and TRBJ2-5; D gene ambiguous. CDR1 is SEHNR and CDR2 is FQNEAQ in the germline V gene (reference sequence). The CDR3 covers 11 residues. In nucleotides, the CDR3 is TGTGCCAGCAGCTTAGTAGTTCCCGAGGACTTC. Protein sequence: CASSLVVPEDF.

The V and J genes are TRBV9 and TRBJ2-1; D gene uncertain. The germline V gene has CDR1 SGDLS and CDR2 YYNGEE. This CDR3 contains 14 residues. Trimming pared 0 bases from V and 10 bases from J, leaving 14 bases between. The CDR3 loop reads CASSVDPSRDEQFF. CDR3 sequence (DNA): TGTGCCAGCAGCGTAGATCCTAGTAGAGACGAGCAGTTCTTC.

The rearrangement joins TRBV28 to TRBJ2-1; 7 positions agree with TRBD2. The germline gives CDR1 MDHEN, CDR2 SYDVKM. Trimming took 6 bases from V and 2 from J; bases not matched to a gene: 4. The CDR3 contains 14 residues. CDR3 region: CASRGGLTYNEQFF. Written as DNA, the CDR3 is TGTGCCAGCAGGGGAGGGCTGACCTACAATGAGCAGTTCTTC.

J is TRBJ2-7 and V is TRBV25-1, with D perhaps TRBD1 (5 bases). V shed 6 bases and J shed 0 bases, with 15 bases lying between them. Germline assignment: CDR1 MGHDK and CDR2 SYGVNS. This CDR3 is 15 amino acids long. The CDR3: CASSEPGPSSYEQYF. The DNA for the CDR3 is TGTGCCAGCAGCGAACCAGGGCCCAGCTCCTACGAGCAGTACTTC.

The chain has TRBV6-4 and TRBJ2-1, with TRBD2 as a possible D gene (5 bases). Deletions cut 5 bases from V and 9 bases from J, with 11 bases between. The CDR3 spans 12 residues. Germline V gene lookup returns CDR1 MRHNA and CDR2 SNTAGT. For the CDR3, the DNA is TGTGCCAGCAGTCCCTCGGCGGGTGAGCAGTTCTTC. This gives the protein CASSPSAGEQFF.